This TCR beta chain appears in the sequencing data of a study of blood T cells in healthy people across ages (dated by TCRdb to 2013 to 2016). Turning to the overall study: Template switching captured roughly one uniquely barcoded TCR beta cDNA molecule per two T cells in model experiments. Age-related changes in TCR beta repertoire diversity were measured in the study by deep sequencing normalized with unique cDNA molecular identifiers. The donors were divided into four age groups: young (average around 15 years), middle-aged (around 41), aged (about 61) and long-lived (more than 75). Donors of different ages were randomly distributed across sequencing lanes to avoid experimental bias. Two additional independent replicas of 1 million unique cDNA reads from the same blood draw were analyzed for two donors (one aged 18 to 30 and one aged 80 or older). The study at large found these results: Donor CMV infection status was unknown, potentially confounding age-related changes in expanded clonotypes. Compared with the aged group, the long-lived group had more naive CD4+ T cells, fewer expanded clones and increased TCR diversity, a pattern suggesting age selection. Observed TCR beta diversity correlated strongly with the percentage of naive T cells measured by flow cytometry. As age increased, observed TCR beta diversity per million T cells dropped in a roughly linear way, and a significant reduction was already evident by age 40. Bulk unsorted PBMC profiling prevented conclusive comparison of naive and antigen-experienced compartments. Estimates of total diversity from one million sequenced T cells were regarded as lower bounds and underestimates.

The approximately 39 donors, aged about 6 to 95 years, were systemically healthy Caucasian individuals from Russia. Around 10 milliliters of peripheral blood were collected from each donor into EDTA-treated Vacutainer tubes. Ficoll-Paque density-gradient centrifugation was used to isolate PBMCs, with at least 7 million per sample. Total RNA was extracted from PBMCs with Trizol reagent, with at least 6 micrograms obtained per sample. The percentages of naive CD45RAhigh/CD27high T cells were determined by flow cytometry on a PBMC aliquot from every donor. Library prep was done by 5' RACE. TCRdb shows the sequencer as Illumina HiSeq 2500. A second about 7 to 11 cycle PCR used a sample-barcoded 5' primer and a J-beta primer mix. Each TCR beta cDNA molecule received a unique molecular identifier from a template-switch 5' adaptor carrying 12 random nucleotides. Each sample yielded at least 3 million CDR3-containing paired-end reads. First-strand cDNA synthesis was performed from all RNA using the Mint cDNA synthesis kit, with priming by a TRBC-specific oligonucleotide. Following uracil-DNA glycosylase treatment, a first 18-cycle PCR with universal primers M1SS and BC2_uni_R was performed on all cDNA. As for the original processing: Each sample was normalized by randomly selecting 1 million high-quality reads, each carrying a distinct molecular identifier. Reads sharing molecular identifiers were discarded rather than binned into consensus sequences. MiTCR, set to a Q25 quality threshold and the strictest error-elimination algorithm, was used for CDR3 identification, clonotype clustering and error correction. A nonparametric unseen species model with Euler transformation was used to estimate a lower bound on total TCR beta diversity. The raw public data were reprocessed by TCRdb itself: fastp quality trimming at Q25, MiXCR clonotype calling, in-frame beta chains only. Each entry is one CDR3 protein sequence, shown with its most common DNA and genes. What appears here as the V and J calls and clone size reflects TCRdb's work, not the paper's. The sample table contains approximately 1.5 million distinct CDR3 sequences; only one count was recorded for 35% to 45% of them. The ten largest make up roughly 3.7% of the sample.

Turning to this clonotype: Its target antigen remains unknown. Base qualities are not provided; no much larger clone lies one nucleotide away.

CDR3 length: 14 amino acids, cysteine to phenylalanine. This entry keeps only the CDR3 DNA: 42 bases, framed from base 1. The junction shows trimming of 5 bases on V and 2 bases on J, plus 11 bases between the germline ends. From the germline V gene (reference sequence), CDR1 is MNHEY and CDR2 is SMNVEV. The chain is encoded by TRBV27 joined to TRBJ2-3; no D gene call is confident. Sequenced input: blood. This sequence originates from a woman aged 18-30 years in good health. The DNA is TGTGCCAGCAGTCCCCGGAGCGTCACAGATACGCAGTATTTT. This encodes CASSPRSVTDTQYF.